This TCR beta chain originates from a study of T cell responses to AZD1222 COVID-19 vaccine. As for the study in general: Second-dose timings of about 4 or about 12 weeks were pooled.

As concerns this clone: Its antigen remains unknown.

Clones were sequenced by immunoSEQ multiplex PCR, and TCRdb holds only the in-frame ones, with some missing. In the table there are 130,000 or so clones, about 86% of which are singletons. Study outcomes and limitations: Vaccination with two AZD1222 doses was followed by a rise in Spike-specific TCR breadth and depth. Donors skewed white British and female; clonal diversity was possibly underestimated.

Germline-derived CDR1 and CDR2 are SEHNR and FQNEAQ (reference sequence). The CDR3 runs 16 residues. The V end lost 5 bases, the J end lost 0 bases, and 14 bases lay between the germline ends. This specimen was peripheral blood, taken on day 0 of AZD1222 vaccination. The rearrangement links TRBV7-9 to TRBJ1-3; D is unclear. The receptor comes from an adult in good health. CDR3 in amino acids: CASSPRAGSSGNTIYF. DNA for the CDR3: TGTGCCAGCAGCCCCCGCGCGGGTAGCTCTGGAAACACCATATATTTT.